Included here is one T cell receptor beta chain sequence, with context. Its antigen is unknown. The sample comes from a study of T cells in localized non-small cell lung cancer. Broader study findings: Appearing in adjacent lung were a median roughly 60 of the top 100 tumor clones.

Assay used: immunoSEQ multiplex PCR; TCRdb lists only in-frame clones, some missing. The sample records 3,700 or so clones, about 31% being singletons. Sequencing was performed on lung tumor tissue, taken before any cancer treatment. The clonotype originates from a male donor aged 60 or over with stage III lung adenocarcinoma.

The CDR3 DNA is TGCGCCAGCAGCTTCTTTGGCCTCGGGGAAAAACTGTTTTTT. Residues: CASSFFGLGEKLFF. The chain recombines TRBV5-1 with TRBJ1-4, with no clear D. Trimming stripped 2 bases from V and 8 bases from J, with 13 bases between. CDR1 and CDR2 (germline): SGHRS, YFSETQ. The CDR3 spans 14 residues.